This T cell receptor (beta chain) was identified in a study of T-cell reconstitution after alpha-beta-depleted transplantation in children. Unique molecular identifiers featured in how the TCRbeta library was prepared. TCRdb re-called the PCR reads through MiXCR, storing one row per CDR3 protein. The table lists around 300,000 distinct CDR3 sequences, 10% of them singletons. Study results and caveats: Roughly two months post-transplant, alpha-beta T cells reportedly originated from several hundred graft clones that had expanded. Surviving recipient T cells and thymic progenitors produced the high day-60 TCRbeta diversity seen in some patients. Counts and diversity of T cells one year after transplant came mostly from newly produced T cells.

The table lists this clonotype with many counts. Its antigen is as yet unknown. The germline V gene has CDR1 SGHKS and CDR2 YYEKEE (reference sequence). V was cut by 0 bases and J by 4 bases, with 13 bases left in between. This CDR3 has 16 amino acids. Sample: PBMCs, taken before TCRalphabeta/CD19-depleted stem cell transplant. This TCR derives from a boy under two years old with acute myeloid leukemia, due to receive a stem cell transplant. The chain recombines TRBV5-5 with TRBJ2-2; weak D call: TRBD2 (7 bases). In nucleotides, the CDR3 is TGTGCCAGCAGCTTGGGACGGGGGGCGAGCACCGGGGAGCTGTTTTTT. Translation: CASSLGRGASTGELFF.